These 8 T cell receptor beta chains came from one sample sequenced in a study of identical twins. TCRdb redid the calling of the 5' RACE reads with MiXCR, one entry per CDR3 protein. Among around 530,000 distinct CDR3 sequences listed, over 12% were seen once. The data also belong to a second study, concerning yellow fever vaccine responses in identical twins.

Specimen: CD4+ T cells sorted from blood. These receptors came from a woman under 30 in good health.

This clonotype showed up just a few times. This chain links TRBV20-1 with TRBJ2-1; D is uncertain. The CDR3 runs 10 residues. Trimming took off 4 bases at V and 15 bases at J, with 13 bases between the two ends. Germline V gene lookup returns CDR1 DFQATT and CDR2 SNEGSKA (reference sequence). The CDR3 spells CSATDPRRFF. Here the CDR3 DNA reads TGCAGTGCTACGGATCCTCGACGGTTCTTC.

J is TRBJ2-1 and V is TRBV28; either TRBD1 or TRBD2 may supply D (5 bases each). The CDR3 totals 13 residues. V was shortened by 7 bases and J by 10 bases, with 17 bases between the two germline ends. Looked up from germline, CDR1 is MDHEN and CDR2 is SYDVKM. CDR3 nucleotide sequence: TGTGCCAGCACTTCGGATGTGGGACGCGAGCAGTTCTTC. This sequence encodes CASTSDVGREQFF.

The chain combines TRBV29-1 with TRBJ1-1, with no clear D. Germline CDR1 reads SQVTM; CDR2 reads ANQGSEA. V was shortened by 1 base and J by 4 bases, with 7 bases between the two germline ends. The CDR3 consists of 12 residues. The CDR3 sequence: CSVEGVSTEAFF. The CDR3 DNA reads TGCAGCGTTGAAGGGGTCTCCACTGAAGCTTTCTTT.

This chain uses TRBV7-2 with TRBJ2-3, with unresolved D. Germline CDR1 and CDR2: SGHTA and FQGNSA. V was pared by 4 bases and J by 8 bases, with 10 bases between. This CDR3 is built from 12 residues. The CDR3 loop is CASSSTTRTQYF. The CDR3 nucleotides read TGTGCCAGCAGCTCCACTACCCGTACGCAGTATTTT.

This clonotype was detected only a few times. The rearrangement links TRBV7-2 to TRBJ2-1; D possibly uses TRBD1 or TRBD2 (5 bases each). Trimming shortened V by 6 bases and J by 5 bases, and 20 bases separated the two germline ends. Germline-derived CDR1 and CDR2 are SGHTA and FQGNSA. CDR3 length: 16 residues. Here the CDR3 reads CASRSPGTAFNNEQFF. CDR3 nucleotide sequence: TGTGCCAGCAGATCGCCTGGGACGGCCTTTAACAATGAGCAGTTCTTC. Based on the CDR3 plus reference TRBV7-2 and TRBJ2-1, the full variable domain is GAGVSQSPSNKVTEKGKDVELRCDPISGHTALYWYRQSLGQGLEFLIYFQGNSAPDKSGLPSDRFSAERTGGSVSTLTIQRTQQEDSAVYLCASRSPGTAFNNEQFFGPGTRLTVL.

This clonotype was seen only a few times. The rearrangement uses TRBV2 and TRBJ2-3; 7 bases match TRBD2. Germline V gene data show CDR1 as SNHLY and CDR2 as FYNNEI. The CDR3 has 16 residues. Trimming removed 7 bases from V and 2 bases from J; junction bases left unmatched: 12. The CDR3 loop reads CASKVRLADSTDTQYF. Here the CDR3 DNA reads TGTGCCAGCAAAGTGAGGCTAGCGGATTCCACAGATACGCAGTATTTT.

This clonotype was observed a handful of times. The J gene is TRBJ1-2, the V gene TRBV29-1; D unclear. The CDR3 is made up of 12 amino acids. Germline CDR1 reads SQVTM; CDR2 reads ANQGSEA. V was clipped by 7 bases and J by 1 base, with 10 bases between them. CDR3 sequence: CSGEDRNYGYTF. The CDR3 DNA reads as TGCAGCGGGGAGGACCGTAACTATGGCTACACCTTC. The full variable domain, rest sourced from reference TRBV29-1 and TRBJ1-2, is SAVISQKPSRDICQRGTSLTIQCQVDSQVTMMFWYRQQPGQSLTLIATANQGSEATYESGFVIDKFPISRPNLTFSTLTVSNMSPEDSSIYLCSGEDRNYGYTFGSGTRLTVV.

The chain couples TRBV6-5 to TRBJ2-1; 10 bases agree with TRBD2. The CDR3 length is 18 residues. CDR1 MNHEY and CDR2 SVGAGI come from the germline V gene. J was trimmed by 3 bases and V by 0 bases; bases with no gene match: 8. The CDR3 DNA follows: TGTGCCAGCAGTTACTCGAAGGGTGCTAGCGGGAGCTACAATGAGCAGTTCTTC. Its protein product is CASSYSKGASGSYNEQFF.